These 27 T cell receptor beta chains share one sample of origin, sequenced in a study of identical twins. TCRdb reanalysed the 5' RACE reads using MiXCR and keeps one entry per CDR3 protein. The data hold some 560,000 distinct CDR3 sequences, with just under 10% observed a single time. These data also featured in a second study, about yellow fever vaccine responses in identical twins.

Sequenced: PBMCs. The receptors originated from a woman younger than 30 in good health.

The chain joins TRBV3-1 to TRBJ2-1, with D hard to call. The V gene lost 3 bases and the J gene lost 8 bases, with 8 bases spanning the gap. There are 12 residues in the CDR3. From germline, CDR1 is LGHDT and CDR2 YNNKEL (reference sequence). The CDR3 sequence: CASSHLGDEQFF. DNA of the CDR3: TGTGCCAGCAGCCACCTTGGGGATGAGCAGTTCTTC.

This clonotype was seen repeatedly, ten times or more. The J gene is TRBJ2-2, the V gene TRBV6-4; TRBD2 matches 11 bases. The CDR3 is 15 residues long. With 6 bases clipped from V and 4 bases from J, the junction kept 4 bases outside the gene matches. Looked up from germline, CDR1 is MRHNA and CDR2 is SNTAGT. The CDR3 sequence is CASSALAGGTGELFF. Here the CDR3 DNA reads TGTGCCAGCAGCGCCCTAGCGGGGGGCACCGGGGAGCTGTTTTTT.

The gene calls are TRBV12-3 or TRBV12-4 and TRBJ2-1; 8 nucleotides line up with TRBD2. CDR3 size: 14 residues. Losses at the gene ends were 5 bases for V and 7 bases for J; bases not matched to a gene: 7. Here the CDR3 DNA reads TGTGCCAGCAGTCCACCGGGGACTAGGAATGAGCAGTTCTTC. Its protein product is CASSPPGTRNEQFF.

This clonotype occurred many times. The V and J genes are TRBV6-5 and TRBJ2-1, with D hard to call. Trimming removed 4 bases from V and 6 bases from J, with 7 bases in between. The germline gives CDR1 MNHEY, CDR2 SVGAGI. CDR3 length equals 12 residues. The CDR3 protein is CASSSTRNEQFF. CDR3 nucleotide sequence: TGTGCCAGCAGTTCTACTCGCAATGAGCAGTTCTTC.

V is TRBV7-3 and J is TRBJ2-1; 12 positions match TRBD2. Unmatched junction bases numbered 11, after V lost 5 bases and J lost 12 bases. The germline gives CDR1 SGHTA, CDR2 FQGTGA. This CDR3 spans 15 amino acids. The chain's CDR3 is CASSLTSGGPGGQFF. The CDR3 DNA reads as TGTGCCAGCAGCCTCACTAGCGGGGGGCCCGGTGGGCAGTTCTTC.

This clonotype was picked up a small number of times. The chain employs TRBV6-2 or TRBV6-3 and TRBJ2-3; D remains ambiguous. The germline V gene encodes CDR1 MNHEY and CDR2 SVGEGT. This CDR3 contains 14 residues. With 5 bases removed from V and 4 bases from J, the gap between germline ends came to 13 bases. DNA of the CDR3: TGTGCCAGCAGTATCCAGAGACCCCCAGATACGCAGTATTTT. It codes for CASSIQRPPDTQYF.

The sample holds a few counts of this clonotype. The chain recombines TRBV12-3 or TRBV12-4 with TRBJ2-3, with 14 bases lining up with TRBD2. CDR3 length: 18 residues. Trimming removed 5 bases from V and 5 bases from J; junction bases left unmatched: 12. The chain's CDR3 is CASSPERTSGGTRDTQYF. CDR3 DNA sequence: TGTGCCAGCAGTCCAGAAAGGACTAGCGGGGGGACGAGAGATACGCAGTATTTT.

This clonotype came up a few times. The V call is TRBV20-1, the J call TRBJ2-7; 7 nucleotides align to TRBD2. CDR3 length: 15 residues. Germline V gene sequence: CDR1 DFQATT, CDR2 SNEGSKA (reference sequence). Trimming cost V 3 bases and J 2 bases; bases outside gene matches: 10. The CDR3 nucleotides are TGCAGTGCTAGTGGACGGCGGGAGCCAGCCTACGAGCAGTACTTC. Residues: CSASGRREPAYEQYF.

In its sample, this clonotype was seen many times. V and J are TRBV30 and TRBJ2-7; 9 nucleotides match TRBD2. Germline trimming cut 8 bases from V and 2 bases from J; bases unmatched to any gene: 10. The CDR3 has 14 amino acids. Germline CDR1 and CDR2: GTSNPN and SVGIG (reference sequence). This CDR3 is CAGDSSGGTYEQYF. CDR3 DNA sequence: TGTGCCGGGGACAGTAGCGGGGGCACCTACGAGCAGTACTTC.

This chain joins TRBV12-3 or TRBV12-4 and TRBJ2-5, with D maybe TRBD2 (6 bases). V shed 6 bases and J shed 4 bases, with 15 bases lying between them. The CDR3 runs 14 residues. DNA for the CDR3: TGTGCCAGCAGCACCGGGGGTCGTCCAGAGACCCAGTACTTC. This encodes CASSTGGRPETQYF.

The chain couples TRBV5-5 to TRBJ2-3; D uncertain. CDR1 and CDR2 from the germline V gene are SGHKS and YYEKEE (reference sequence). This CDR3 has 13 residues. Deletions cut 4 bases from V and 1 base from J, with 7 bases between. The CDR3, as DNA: TGTGCCAGCAGCCCGTGGGGCACAGATACGCAGTATTTT. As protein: CASSPWGTDTQYF. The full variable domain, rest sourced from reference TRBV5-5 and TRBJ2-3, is DAGVTQSPTHLIKTRGQQVTLRCSPISGHKSVSWYQQVLGQGPQFIFQYYEKEERGRGNFPDRFSARQFPNYSSELNVNALLLGDSALYLCASSPWGTDTQYFGPGTRLTVL.

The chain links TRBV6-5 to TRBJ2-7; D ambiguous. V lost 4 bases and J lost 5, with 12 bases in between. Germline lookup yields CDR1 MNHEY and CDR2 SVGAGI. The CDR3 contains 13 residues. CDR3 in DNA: TGTGCCAGCAGTTCCTTTGGCCCCGACGAGCAGTACTTC. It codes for CASSSFGPDEQYF.

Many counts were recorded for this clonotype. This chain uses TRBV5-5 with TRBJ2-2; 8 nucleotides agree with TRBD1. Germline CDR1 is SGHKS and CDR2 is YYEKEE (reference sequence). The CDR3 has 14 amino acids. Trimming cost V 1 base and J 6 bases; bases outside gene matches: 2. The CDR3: CASSLSDRAGELFF. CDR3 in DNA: TGTGCCAGCAGCTTGTCGGACAGGGCCGGGGAGCTGTTTTTT.

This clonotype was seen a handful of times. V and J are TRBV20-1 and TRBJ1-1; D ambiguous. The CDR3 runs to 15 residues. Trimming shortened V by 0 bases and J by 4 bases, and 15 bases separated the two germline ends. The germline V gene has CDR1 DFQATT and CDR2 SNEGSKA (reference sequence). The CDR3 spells CSARDAGDWTTEAFF. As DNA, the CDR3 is TGCAGTGCTAGAGATGCCGGAGACTGGACCACTGAAGCTTTCTTT.

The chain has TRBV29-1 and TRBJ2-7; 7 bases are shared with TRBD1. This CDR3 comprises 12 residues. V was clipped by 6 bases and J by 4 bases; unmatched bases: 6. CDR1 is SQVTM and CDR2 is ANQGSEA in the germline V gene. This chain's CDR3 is CSVSRGRYEQYF. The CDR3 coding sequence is TGCAGCGTCTCTAGGGGGCGGTACGAGCAGTACTTC.

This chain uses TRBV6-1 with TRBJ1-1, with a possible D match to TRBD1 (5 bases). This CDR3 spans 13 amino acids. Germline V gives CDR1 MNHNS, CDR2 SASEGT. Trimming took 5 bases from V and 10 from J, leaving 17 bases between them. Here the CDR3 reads CASSIVRDGVAFF. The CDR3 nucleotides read TGTGCCAGCAGTATCGTCCGGGACGGTGTAGCTTTCTTT.

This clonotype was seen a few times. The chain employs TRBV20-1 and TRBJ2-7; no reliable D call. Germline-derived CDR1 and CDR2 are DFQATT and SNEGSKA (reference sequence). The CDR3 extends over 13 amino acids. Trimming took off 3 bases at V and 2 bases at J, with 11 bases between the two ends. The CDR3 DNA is TGCAGTGCTAGTGCCTCGGGCCCCTACGAGCAGTACTTC. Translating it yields CSASASGPYEQYF.

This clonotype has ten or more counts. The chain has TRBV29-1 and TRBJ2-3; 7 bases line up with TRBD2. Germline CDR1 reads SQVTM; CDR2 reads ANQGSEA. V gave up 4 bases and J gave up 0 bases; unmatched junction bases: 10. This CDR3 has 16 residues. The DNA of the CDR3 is TGCAGCGTTGGATTCTGGGACTACTCTAGCACAGATACGCAGTATTTT. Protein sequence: CSVGFWDYSSTDTQYF.

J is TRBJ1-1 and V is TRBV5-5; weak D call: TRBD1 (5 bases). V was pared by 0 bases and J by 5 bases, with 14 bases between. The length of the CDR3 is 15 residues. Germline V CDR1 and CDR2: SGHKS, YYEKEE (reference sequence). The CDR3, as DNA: TGTGCCAGCAGCTTGGTAGGGCAGGGAGGGACTGAAGCTTTCTTT. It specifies CASSLVGQGGTEAFF.

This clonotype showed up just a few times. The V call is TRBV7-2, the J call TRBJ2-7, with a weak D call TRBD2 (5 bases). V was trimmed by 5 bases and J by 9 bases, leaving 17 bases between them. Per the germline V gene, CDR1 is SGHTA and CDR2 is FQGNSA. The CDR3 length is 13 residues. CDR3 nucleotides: TGTGCCAGCAGCCCCCGGGGTTCAGAGGGGCAGTACTTC. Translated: CASSPRGSEGQYF.

CDR3 coding DNA: TGTGCCAGCAGCCCTAGCGGGGAGGGGCTCTATGAGCAGTTCTTC. Translating gives CASSPSGEGLYEQFF. The chain is built from TRBV7-6 and TRBJ2-1; 9 nucleotides align to TRBD2. The CDR3 covers 15 residues. The trim removed 5 bases at V and 8 bases at J, leaving 10 bases unmatched. CDR1 is SGHVS and CDR2 is FNYEAQ in the germline V gene.

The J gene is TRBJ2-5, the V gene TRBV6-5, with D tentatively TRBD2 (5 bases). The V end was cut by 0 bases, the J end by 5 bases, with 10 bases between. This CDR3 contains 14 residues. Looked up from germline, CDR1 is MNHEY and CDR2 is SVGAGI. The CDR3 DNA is TGTGCCAGCAGTTACTCGACGCCGGGGGAGACCCAGTACTTC. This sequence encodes CASSYSTPGETQYF.

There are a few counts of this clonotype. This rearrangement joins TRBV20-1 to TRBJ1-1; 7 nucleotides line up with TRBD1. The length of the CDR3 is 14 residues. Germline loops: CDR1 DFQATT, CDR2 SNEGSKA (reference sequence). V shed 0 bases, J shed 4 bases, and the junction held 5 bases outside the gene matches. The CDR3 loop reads CSARDNRGFTEAFF. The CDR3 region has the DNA TGCAGTGCTAGAGATAACAGGGGTTTCACTGAAGCTTTCTTT.

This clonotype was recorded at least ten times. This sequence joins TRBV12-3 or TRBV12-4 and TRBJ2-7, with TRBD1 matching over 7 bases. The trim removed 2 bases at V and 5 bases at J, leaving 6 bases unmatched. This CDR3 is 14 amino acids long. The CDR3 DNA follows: TGTGCCAGCAGTTTAAGAGGGGGCCTCGACGAGCAGTACTTC. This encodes CASSLRGGLDEQYF.

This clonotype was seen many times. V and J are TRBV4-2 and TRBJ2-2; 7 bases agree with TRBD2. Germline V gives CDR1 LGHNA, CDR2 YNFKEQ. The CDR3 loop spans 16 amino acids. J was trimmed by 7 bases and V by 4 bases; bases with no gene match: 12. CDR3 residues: CASSRTADRGVGELFF. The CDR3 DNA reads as TGTGCCAGCAGCCGCACAGCCGATCGGGGGGTCGGGGAGCTGTTTTTT.

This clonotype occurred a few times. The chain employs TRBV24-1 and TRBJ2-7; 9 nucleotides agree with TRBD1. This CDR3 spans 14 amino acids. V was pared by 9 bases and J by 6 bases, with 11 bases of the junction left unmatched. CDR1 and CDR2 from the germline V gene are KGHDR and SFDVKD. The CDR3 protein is CATSPGQGQAEQYF. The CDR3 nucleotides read TGTGCCACCTCCCCTGGACAGGGGCAGGCCGAGCAGTACTTC.

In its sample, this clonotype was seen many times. CDR3 sequence reads: CSARVLAGRTGELFF. The CDR3 DNA reads as TGCAGTGCTAGAGTTCTAGCGGGAAGGACCGGGGAGCTGTTTTTT. The chain is built from TRBV20-1 and TRBJ2-2; the match to TRBD2 covers 9 bases. Germline values: CDR1 DFQATT, CDR2 SNEGSKA (reference sequence). The CDR3 spans 15 residues. V was pared by 1 base and J by 5 bases, with 5 bases of the junction left unmatched.